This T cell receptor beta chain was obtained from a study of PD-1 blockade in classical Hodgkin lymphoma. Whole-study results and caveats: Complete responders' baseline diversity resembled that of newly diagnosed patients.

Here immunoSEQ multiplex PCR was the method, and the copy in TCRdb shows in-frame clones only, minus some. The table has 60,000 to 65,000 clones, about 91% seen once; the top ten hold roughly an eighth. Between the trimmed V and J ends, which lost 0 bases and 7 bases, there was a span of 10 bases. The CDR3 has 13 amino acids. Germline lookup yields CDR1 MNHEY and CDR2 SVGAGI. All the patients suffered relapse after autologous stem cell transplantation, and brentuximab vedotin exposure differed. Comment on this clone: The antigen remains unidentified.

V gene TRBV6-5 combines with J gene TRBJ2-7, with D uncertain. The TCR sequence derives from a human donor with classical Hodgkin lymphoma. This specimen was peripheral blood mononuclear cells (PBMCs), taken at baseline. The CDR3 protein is CASSYSSAEEQYF. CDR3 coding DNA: TGTGCCAGCAGTTACTCTTCGGCAGAAGAGCAGTACTTC.